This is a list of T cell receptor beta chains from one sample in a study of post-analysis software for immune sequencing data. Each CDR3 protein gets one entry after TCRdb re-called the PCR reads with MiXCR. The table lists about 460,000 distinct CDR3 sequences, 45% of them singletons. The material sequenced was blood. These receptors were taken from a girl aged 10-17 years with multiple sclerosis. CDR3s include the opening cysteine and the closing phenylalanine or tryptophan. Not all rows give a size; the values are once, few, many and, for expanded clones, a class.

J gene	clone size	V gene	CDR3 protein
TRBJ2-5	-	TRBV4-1	CASSQVAGDDEQYF
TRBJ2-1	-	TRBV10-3	CAISDRGAASVDEQFF
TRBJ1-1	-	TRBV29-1	CSVEGPPKAPGTGLNTEAFF
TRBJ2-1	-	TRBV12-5	CASGLTSPNEQFF
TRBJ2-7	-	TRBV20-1	CSASRGPAYEQYF
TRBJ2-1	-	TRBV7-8	CASSLTLAGGPLENEQFF
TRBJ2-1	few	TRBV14	CASSHAGLAGGETYNEQFF
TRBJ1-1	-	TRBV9	CASSVEGRGTEAFF
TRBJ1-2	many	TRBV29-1	CSVADRGLYGYTF
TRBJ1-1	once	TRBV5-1	CASSGGYGVNTEAFF
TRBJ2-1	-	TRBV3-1	CASSLDLTSYNEQFF
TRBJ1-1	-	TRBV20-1	CSADNIEAFF
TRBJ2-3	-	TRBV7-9	CASSLASPGGNTDTQYF
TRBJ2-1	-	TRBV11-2	CASSLTRGLAQFF
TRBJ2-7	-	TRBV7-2	CASSLGLGRRVNEQYF
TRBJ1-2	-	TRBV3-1	CASIQLSGGDGYTF
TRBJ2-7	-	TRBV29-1	CSALRTDYEQYF
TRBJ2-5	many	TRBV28	CASSPTGGGETQYF
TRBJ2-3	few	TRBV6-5	CASRPRTRADTQYF
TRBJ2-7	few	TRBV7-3	CASSSYSGEQYF
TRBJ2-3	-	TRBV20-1	CSASPASGRGTDTQYF
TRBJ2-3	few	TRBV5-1	CASSPGTVATDTQYF
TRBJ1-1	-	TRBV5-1	CASSSRDTEAFF
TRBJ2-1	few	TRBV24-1	CATSDAGATEEQFF
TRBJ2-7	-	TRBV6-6	CASAQGRSYEQYF
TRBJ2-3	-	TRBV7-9	CASSLLGGGWQYF
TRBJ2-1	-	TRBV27	CATRQGVRRDSYNEQFF
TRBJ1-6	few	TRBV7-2	CASSREGDSPLHF
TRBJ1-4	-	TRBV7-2	CASSPSLTGAFGEKLFF
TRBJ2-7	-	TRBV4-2	CASSPQTASYEQYF
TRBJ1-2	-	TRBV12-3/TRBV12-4	CASTWTGASYGYTF
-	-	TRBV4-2	CASSQNRYEGYEQYF
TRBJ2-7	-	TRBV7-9	CASSLGGPPTRSYEQYF
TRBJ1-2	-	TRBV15	CATSRGQGATGYTF
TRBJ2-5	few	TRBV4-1	CASSQRAGTVDLKETQYF
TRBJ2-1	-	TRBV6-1	CASGRGSYNEQFF
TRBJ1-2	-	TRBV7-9	CASSFGGNGYTF
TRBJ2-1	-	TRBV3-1	CASSQSMEQFF
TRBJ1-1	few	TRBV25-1	CASSKQLNTEAFF
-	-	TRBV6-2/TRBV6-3	CASSILADFYEQYF
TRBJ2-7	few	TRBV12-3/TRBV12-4	CASSLIAGLAYEQYF
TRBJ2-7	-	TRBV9	CASSVGSDFEQYF
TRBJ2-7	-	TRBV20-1	CSARFLGDGKHEQYF
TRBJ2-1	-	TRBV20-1	CSARQSIAPYNEQFF
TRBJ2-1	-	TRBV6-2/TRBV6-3	CASSNRTRLGQGSFF
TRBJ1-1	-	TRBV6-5	CASSAGDTEAFF
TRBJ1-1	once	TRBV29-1	CSVEGHEEAFF
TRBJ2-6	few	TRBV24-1	CATSDKGDYSGANVLTF
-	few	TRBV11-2	CASSGLAGGPTKNIQYF